The clone carrying this TCR beta chain was recorded many times. TCR beta CDR3 region amplification was performed from RNA transcripts. With the HTBI primer set, the TCR CDR3 went through a first round of RT-PCR. TCRdb analysed the multiplex PCR reads with MiXCR anew, one entry per CDR3 protein. The sample records about 480,000 distinct CDR3 sequences, 14% being singletons. CDR3 length equals 12 residues. V was cut by 0 bases and J by 11 bases, with 8 bases left in between. This sample was taken from a study of T cells in Graves' hyperthyroidism and ophthalmopathy. This sequence joins TRBV12-3 or TRBV12-4 and TRBJ1-5, with no clear D. The sequenced sample was blood. This clonotype was sampled from a woman aged 18-29 years with Graves' hyperthyroidism. CDR3 sequence (DNA): TGTGCCAGCAGTTTAGCCCACATGGCCCAGCATTTT. It is translated as CASSLAHMAQHF.